Listed below are T cell receptor beta chains from one sample, sequenced in a study of shared clonotypes between healthy human individuals. Repertoires were generated with immunoSEQ multiplex PCR, while TCRdb's copy carries only in-frame clones and drops some. The data contain over a million clones, 75% to 80% of them singletons. Sequenced: memory CD4+ T cells from PBMCs. Receptor source: a man between 18 and 35 years old in good health. Some clones in this sample may be carry-over from other donors' samples. CDR3s include the opening cysteine and the closing phenylalanine or tryptophan.

TRBV25-1	TRBJ2-5	CASSPGIEETQYF
TRBV10-2	TRBJ2-3	CASTIGNTQYF
TRBV28	TRBJ2-2	CASSPRTGELFF
TRBV28	TRBJ2-1	CASSLKILAGGRNEQFF
TRBV6-6	TRBJ2-1	CATVSRLSTNEQFF
TRBV19	TRBJ1-2	CASKRGQGPNYGYTF
TRBV2	TRBJ2-5	CASRSDEETQYF
TRBV5-1	TRBJ2-1	CASSYPWTGYNEQFF
TRBV27	TRBJ1-2	CASTPFGGDYGYTF
TRBV6-1	TRBJ2-4	CASSDTPGVIQYF
TRBV28	TRBJ2-7	CASRRLAVYEQYF
TRBV19	TRBJ1-5	CASKRAGSGNQPQHF
TRBV18	TRBJ2-7	CASSPGGTYEQYF
TRBV5-1	TRBJ2-1	CASSLDTGTYNEQFF
TRBV30	TRBJ1-6	CAWSTYTDSPLHF
TRBV14	TRBJ2-7	CASSRSFRLAGVSHEQYF
TRBV7-9	TRBJ2-5	CASSFSRGETQYF
TRBV11-1	TRBJ1-5	CASSLDRAQPQHF
TRBV4-2	TRBJ1-1	CASSLLTEAFF
TRBV7-9	TRBJ2-7	CASSLVWGNPTYEQYF
TRBV19	TRBJ2-5	CASSMRRVETQYF
TRBV28	TRBJ1-1	CASSLYQGVTEAFF
TRBV30	TRBJ1-4	CAWSATYGNEKLFF
TRBV11-2	TRBJ2-7	CASSSRTGGNEQYF
TRBV20-1	TRBJ2-1	CSARREDEQFF
TRBV5-1	TRBJ2-1	CASSLVGTTYNEQFF
TRBV11-3	TRBJ2-3	CASSLDFDTQYF
TRBV10-3	TRBJ2-1	CAITRTSGPNEQFF
TRBV29-1	TRBJ2-5	CSVSTGAGETQYF
TRBV2	TRBJ1-5	CASSVRTGDRNQPQHF
TRBV7-3	TRBJ2-1	CASSLNPAVDRQFF
TRBV2	TRBJ2-3	CASSERENTQYF
TRBV7-8	TRBJ1-5	CASSWHKGEGNQPQHF
TRBV29-1	TRBJ2-1	CSVEAGSSGRANEQFF
TRBV6-5	TRBJ2-3	CASSYVAASTDTQYF
TRBV7-9	TRBJ1-1	CASSGSQGLSDTEAFF
TRBV5-1	TRBJ2-1	CASTRLQGGVYEQFF
TRBV5-1	TRBJ2-5	CASRIGTGGGETQYF
TRBV5-4	TRBJ2-2	CASSLPGTGGSTGELFF
TRBV5-6	TRBJ1-1	CASSFEGLREAFF
TRBV5-1	TRBJ2-3	CASSGAGGSSDTQYF
TRBV4-2	TRBJ1-1	CASSQGPRDRDSEAFF
TRBV5-8	TRBJ2-1	CASSLGLAVDEQFF
TRBV12-5	TRBJ2-1	CASAQGLGDNEQFF
TRBV9	TRBJ2-1	CASSKQNFYNEQFF
TRBV6-6	TRBJ1-5	CASSYGGYSNQPQHF